Sequencing of this T cell receptor (beta chain) was carried out in a study of PD-1 blockade in classical Hodgkin lymphoma. Study-wide points: Causes of the repertoire differences remain undefined, possibly disease activity or prior therapy. Patients with an early start, nivolumab under 1 year after ASCT, were excluded.

Each patient experienced a relapse that followed autologous stem cell transplantation, and brentuximab vedotin exposure varied. A note on this clone: Its antigen is unidentified.

CDR3 length: 16 residues. Germline CDR1 reads MGHRA; CDR2 reads YSYEKL. V lost 0 bases, J lost 9 bases, and 15 bases lay in between. Assay: immunoSEQ multiplex PCR; the TCRdb copy retains only in-frame clones and omits some. Of about 34,000 clones in the sample, just over 75% are singletons; the top ten hold under 20%. This rearrangement joins TRBV4-1 to TRBJ1-6, with D perhaps matching TRBD1 (5 bases). The sample was peripheral blood mononuclear cells (PBMCs), taken before the second cycle of nivolumab. The clonotype was recovered from a human donor with classical Hodgkin lymphoma. The CDR3 is CASSQDPQGEVSPLHF. CDR3 bases: TGCGCCAGCAGCCAAGATCCCCAGGGAGAAGTTTCACCCCTCCACTTT.